Listed here is a single TCR beta chain. The antigen is unknown. Sequencing was performed with immunoSEQ multiplex PCR; in TCRdb, only in-frame clones are kept and a portion is missing. The sample includes 41,000 or so clones, 69% of them seen just once. The data were taken from a study of PD-1 blockade in classical Hodgkin lymphoma. Findings and limits, study-wide: TCR diversity in CD4+, not CD8+, cells rose significantly by C4D1. At baseline, newly diagnosed patients reportedly showed less TCR diversity than healthy donors.

The time point here: cycle 4 day 1 (C4D1), after more than five weeks of nivolumab. The patients all showed relapse after autologous stem cell transplantation, while their brentuximab vedotin exposure varied. The ends were cut back, 2 bases at V and 7 bases at J, with 5 bases in the middle. The length of the CDR3 is 11 residues. Germline loops: CDR1 LNHNV, CDR2 YYDKDF (reference sequence). The receptor's source is a human donor with classical Hodgkin lymphoma. The specimen comprised peripheral blood mononuclear cells (PBMCs), sampled before the fourth cycle of nivolumab. V and J are TRBV15 and TRBJ1-1; D is ambiguous. The CDR3 DNA sequence: TGTGCCACCAGCAGAAACCTTGAAGCTTTCTTT. Protein: CATSRNLEAFF.